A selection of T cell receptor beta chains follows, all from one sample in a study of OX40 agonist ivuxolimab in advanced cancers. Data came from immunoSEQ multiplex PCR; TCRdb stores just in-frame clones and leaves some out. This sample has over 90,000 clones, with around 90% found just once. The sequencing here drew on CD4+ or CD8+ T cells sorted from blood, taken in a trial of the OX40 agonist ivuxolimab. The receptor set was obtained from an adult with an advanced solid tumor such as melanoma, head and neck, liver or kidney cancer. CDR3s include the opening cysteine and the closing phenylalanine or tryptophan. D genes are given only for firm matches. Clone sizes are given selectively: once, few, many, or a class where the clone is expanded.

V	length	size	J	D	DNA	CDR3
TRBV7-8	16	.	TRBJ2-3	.	TGTGCCAGCAGCCCTAGCCCGGCGCGCAGCACAGATACGCAGTATTTT	CASSPSPARSTDTQYF
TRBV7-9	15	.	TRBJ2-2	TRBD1	TGTGCCAGCAGCTTAGTGAGACAGGGCGCCGGGGAGCTGTTTTTT	CASSLVRQGAGELFF
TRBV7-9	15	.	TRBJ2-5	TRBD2	TGTGCCAGCAGCTTCTCAGCGGGGGGTGGAGAGACCCAGTACTTC	CASSFSAGGGETQYF
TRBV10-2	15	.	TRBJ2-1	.	TGCGCCAGCAGACCAGGACTCTTAAATGACAATGAGCAGTTCTTC	CASRPGLLNDNEQFF
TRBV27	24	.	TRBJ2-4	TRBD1	TGTGCCAGCAGTTCTAGGTGGGACAGGGTGGGTAGCGGGCTACACTCACTAGCCAAAAACATTCAGTACTTC	CASSSRWDRVGSGLHSLAKNIQYF
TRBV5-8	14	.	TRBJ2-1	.	TGTGCCAGCAGCTTCGGGGGTTCCTACAATGAGCAGTTCTTC	CASSFGGSYNEQFF
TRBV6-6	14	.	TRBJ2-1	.	TGTGCCAGCAGTTTGTTACAATCCTACAATGAGCAGTTCTTC	CASSLLQSYNEQFF
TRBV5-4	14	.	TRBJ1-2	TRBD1	TGTGCCAGCAGCTCCTCACAGGGGAGCTATGGCTACACCTTC	CASSSSQGSYGYTF
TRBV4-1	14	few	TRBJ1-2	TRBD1	TGCGCCAGCAGCCAAGTCGGAACAGGGGTCGGCTACACCTTC	CASSQVGTGVGYTF
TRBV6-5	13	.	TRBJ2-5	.	TGTGCCAGCAGTTACTCGTTTACGGAGACCCAGTACTTC	CASSYSFTETQYF
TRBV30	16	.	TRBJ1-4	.	TGTGCCTGGAACTCTCCCGGGGTACCAACTAATGAAAAACTGTTTTTT	CAWNSPGVPTNEKLFF
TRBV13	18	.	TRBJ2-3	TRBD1	TGTGCCAGCAGCTTAGGAGGGTGGGGACAGTCATACACAGATACGCAGTATTTT	CASSLGGWGQSYTDTQYF
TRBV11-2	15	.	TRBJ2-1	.	TGTGCCAGCAGCTTAGAACTAGCTTCCTACAATGAGCAGTTCTTC	CASSLELASYNEQFF
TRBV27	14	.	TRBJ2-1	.	TGTGCCAGCAGTTTAGGGCAGGGAGGAAGTGAGCAGTTCTTC	CASSLGQGGSEQFF
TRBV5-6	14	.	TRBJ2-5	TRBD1	TGTGCCAGCAGCCTTTCAAATCCCGACAGGGCCCCGAACTTC	CASSLSNPDRAPNF
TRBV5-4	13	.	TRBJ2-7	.	TGTGCCAGCAGCTTGGGGGCCCTCTACGAGCAGTACTTC	CASSLGALYEQYF
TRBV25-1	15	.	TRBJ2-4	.	TGTGCCAGCAGTGAATCAGGGACCGCCAAAAACATTCAGTACTTC	CASSESGTAKNIQYF
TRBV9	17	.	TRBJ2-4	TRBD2	TGTGCCAGCAGCGCAGGGCTTAGCGGGGGGGCCAGAAACATTCAGTACTTC	CASSAGLSGGARNIQYF
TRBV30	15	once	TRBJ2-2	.	TGTGCCTGGAGTGGGGGCAGGCGCTACACCGGGGAGCTGTTTTTT	CAWSGGRRYTGELFF
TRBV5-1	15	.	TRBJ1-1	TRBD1	TGCGCCAGCAGCGCTACCGGGACAGCGAACACTGAAGCTTTCTTT	CASSATGTANTEAFF
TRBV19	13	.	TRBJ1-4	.	TGTGCCAGTAGCGCAGGCCTCGGGGAAAAACTGTTTTTT	CASSAGLGEKLFF
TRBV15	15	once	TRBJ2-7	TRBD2	TGTGCCACCAGCAGAGAGGGGCTAGCGGCGAACGAGCAGTACTTC	CATSREGLAANEQYF
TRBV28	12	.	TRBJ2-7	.	TGTGCCAGCAGACAGCAAAAAGGGGAGCAGTACTTC	CASRQQKGEQYF
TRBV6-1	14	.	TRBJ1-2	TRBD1	TGTGCCAGCAGTGAAGCGCCGGGACAGATCGTCTACACCTTC	CASSEAPGQIVYTF
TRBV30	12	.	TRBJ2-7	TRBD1	TGTGCCTGGAGCCGGGGACAGGGGCAGATAGGCTTC	CAWSRGQGQIGF
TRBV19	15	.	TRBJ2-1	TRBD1	TGTGCCAGTACGACCCGGGACAGGGGGCACAATGAGCAGTTCTTC	CASTTRDRGHNEQFF
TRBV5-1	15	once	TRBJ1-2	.	TGCGCCAGCAGCTTGGTCGGGGGGACCAACTATGGCTACACCTTC	CASSLVGGTNYGYTF
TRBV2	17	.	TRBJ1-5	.	TGTGCCAGCAGTGGGGTTGGGTTATCTCTGAACGGACAGCCCCAGCATTTT	CASSGVGLSLNGQPQHF
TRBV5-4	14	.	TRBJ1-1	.	TGTGCCAGCAGCTTGGGCACCATGAACACTGAAGCTTTCTTT	CASSLGTMNTEAFF
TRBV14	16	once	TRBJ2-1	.	TGTGCCAGCAGCCCTACAGGGGAGGGTTTATACAATGAGCAGTTCTTC	CASSPTGEGLYNEQFF
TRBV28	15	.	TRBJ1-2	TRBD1	TGTGCCAGCAGTTTACAGGGGGCGCCTTTGGCTGGCTACACCTTC	CASSLQGAPLAGYTF
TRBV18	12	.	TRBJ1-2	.	TGTGCCAGCTCACCAACAGGAGATGGCTACACCTTC	CASSPTGDGYTF
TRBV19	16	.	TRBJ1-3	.	TGTGCCAGTAGTCCTCGTGTAGGCAGCTCTGGAAACACCATATATTTT	CASSPRVGSSGNTIYF
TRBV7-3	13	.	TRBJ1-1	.	TGTGCCAGCAGCTTAAAGGTGAACACTGAAGCTTTCTTT	CASSLKVNTEAFF
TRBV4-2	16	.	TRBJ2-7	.	TGTGCCAGCAGCCAAGGTGCTTTCCTCCGGTCTGACGAGCAGTACTTC	CASSQGAFLRSDEQYF
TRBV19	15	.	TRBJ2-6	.	TGTGCCAGTAGTATAAATAGCGGTGGGGCCAACGTCCTGACTTTC	CASSINSGGANVLTF
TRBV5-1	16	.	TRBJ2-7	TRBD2	TGCGCCAGCAGCCTCAGGGTTGCGGGAGTGGTGGGCGAGCAGTACTTC	CASSLRVAGVVGEQYF
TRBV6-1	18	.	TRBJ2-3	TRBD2	TGTGCCAGCAGTGAAGCGGGGAATAGCGGGATTACCACGGCCACGCAGTATTTT	CASSEAGNSGITTATQYF
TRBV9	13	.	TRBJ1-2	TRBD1	TGTGCCAGCAGCGTAGGGACAGGGGCCGGCTACACCTTC	CASSVGTGAGYTF
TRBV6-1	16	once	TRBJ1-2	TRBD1	TGTGCCAGCAGTGTCCCGACAGGGGGAGCTAACTATGGCTACACCTTC	CASSVPTGGANYGYTF
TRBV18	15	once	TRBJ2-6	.	TGTGCCAGCTCATCTACAGACTCTGGGGCCAACGTCCTGACTTTC	CASSSTDSGANVLTF
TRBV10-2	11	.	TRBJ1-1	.	TGCGCCAGCAGTGAGTCAGACACGGCTTTCTTT	CASSESDTAFF